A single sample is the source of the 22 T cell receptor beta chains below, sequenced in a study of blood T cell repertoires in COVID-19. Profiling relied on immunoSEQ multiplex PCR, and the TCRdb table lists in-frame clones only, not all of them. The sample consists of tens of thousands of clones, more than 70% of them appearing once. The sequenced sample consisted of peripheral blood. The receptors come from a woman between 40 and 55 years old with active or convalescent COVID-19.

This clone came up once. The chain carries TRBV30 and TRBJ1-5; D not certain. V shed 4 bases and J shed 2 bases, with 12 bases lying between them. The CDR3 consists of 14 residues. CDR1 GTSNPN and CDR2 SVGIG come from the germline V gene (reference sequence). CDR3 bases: TGTGCCTGGATGGCGGGCGGGGGCAATCAGCCCCAGCATTTT. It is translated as CAWMAGGGNQPQHF.

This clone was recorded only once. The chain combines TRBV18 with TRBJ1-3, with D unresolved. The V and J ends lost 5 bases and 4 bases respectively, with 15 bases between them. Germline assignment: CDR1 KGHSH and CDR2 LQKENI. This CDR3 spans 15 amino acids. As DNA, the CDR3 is TGTGCCAGCTCAGCCGGGAATAAGGGAGGAAACACCATATATTTT. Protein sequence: CASSAGNKGGNTIYF. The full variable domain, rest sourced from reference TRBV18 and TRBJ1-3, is NAGVMQNPRHLVRRRGQEARLRCSPMKGHSHVYWYRQLPEEGLKFMVYLQKENIIDESGMPKERFSAEFPKEGPSILRIQQVVRGDSAAYFCASSAGNKGGNTIYFGEGSWLTVV.

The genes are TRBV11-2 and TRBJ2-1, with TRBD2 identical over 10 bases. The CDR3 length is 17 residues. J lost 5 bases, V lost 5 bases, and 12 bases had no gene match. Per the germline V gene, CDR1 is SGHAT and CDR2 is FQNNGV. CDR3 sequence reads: CASSLVIAGGVNNEQFF. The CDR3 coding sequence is TGTGCCAGCAGCCTGGTAATAGCGGGAGGTGTAAACAATGAGCAGTTCTTC. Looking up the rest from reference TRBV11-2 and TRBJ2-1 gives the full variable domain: EAGVAQSPRYKIIEKRQSVAFWCNPISGHATLYWYQQILGQGPKLLIQFQNNGVVDDSQLPKDRFSAERLKGVDSTLKIQPAKLEDSAVYLCASSLVIAGGVNNEQFFGPGTRLTVL.

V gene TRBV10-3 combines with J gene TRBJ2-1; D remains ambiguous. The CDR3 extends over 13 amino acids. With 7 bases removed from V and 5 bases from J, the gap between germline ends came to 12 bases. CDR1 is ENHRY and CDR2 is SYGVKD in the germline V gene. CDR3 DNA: TGTGCCATCACGAAGAATGCGGACAATGAGCAGTTCTTC. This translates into CAITKNADNEQFF.

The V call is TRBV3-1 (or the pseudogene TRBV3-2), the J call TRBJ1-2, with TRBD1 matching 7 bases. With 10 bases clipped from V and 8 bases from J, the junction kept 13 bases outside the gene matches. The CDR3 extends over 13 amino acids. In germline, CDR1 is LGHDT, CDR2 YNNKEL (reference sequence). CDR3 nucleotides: TGTGCCACCTTTGACAGGGACTTGGGGGGCTACACCTTC. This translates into CATFDRDLGGYTF.

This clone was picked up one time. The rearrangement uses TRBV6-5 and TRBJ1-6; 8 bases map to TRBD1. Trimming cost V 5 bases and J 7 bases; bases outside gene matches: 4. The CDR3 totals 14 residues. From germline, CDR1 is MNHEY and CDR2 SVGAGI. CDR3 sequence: CASSRGQDNSPLHF. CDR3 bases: TGTGCCAGCAGTCGGGGACAGGACAATTCACCCCTCCACTTT.

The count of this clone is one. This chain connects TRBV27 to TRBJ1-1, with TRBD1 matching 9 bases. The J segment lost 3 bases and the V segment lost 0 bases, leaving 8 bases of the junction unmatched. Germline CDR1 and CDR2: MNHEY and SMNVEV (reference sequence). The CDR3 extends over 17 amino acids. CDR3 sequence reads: CASSLSRGGQGDTEAFF. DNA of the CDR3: TGTGCCAGCAGTTTATCAAGGGGGGGACAGGGAGACACTGAAGCTTTCTTT.

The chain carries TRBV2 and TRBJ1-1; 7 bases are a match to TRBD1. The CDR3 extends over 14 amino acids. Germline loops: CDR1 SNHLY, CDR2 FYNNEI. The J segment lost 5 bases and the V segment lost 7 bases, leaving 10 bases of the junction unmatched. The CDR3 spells CASNTGVLNTEAFF. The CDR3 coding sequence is TGTGCCAGCAATACAGGGGTGCTCAATACTGAAGCTTTCTTT.

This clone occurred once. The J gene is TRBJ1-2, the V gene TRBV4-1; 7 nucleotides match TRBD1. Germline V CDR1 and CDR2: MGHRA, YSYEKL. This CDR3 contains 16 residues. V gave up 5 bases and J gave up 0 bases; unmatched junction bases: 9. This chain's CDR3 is CASSAGTAVTNYGYTF. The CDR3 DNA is TGCGCCAGCAGCGCCGGGACAGCAGTCACTAACTATGGCTACACCTTC.

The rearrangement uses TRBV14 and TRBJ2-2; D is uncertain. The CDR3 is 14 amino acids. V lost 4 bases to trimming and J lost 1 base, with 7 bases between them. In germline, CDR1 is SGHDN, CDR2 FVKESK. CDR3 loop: CASSPQVNTGELFF. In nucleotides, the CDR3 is TGTGCCAGCAGCCCCCAGGTGAACACCGGGGAGCTGTTTTTT.

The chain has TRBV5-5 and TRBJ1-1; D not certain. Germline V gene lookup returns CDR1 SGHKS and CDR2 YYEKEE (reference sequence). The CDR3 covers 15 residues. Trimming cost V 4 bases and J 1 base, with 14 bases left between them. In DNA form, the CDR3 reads TGTGCCAGCAGCCCGGTCCCAGGATGGAACACTGAAGCTTTCTTT. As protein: CASSPVPGWNTEAFF.

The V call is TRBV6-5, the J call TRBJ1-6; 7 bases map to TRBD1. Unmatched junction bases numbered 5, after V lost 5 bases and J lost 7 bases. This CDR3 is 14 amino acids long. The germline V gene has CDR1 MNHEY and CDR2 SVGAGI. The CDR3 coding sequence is TGTGCCAGCAGTCAGGGACAGCTGAATTCACCCCTCCACTTT. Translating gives CASSQGQLNSPLHF.

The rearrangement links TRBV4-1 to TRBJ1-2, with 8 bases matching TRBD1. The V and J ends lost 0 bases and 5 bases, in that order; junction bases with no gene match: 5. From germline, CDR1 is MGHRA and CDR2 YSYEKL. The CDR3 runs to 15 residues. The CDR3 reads CASSQDRGPWYGYTF. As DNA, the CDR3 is TGCGCCAGCAGCCAAGACAGGGGGCCTTGGTATGGCTACACCTTC.

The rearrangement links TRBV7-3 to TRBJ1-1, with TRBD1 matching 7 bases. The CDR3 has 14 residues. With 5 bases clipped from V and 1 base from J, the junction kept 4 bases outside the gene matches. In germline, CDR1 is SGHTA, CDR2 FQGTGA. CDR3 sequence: CASSPGTANTEAFF. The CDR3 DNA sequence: TGTGCCAGCAGCCCCGGGACAGCGAACACTGAAGCTTTCTTT.

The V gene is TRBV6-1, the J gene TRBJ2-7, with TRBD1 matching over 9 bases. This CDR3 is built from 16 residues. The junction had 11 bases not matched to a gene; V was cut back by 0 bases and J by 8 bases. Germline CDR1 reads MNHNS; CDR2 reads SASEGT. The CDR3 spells CASSEAMGDRAGKQYF. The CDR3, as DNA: TGTGCCAGCAGTGAAGCGATGGGGGACAGGGCAGGCAAGCAGTACTTC.

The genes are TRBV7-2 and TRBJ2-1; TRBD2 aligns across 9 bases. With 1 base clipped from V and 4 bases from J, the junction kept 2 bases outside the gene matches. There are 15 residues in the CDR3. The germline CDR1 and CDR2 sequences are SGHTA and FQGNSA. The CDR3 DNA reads TGTGCCAGCAGCTTAGGAAGCGGGGGGTACAATGAGCAGTTCTTC. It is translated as CASSLGSGGYNEQFF.

CDR3 residues: CASSLIEANEQFF. The DNA for the CDR3 is TGCGCCAGCAGCTTAATCGAAGCCAATGAGCAGTTCTTC. This sequence joins TRBV5-1 and TRBJ2-1; no clear D. Germline values: CDR1 SGHRS, CDR2 YFSETQ. The CDR3 consists of 13 residues. The germline V and J ends were trimmed by 2 bases and 6 bases, with 9 bases remaining between them. Supplemented by reference TRBV5-1 and TRBJ2-1, the full variable domain reads KAGVTQTPRYLIKTRGQQVTLSCSPISGHRSVSWYQQTPGQGLQFLFEYFSETQRNKGNFPGRFSGRQFSNSRSEMNVSTLELGDSALYLCASSLIEANEQFFGPGTRLTVL.

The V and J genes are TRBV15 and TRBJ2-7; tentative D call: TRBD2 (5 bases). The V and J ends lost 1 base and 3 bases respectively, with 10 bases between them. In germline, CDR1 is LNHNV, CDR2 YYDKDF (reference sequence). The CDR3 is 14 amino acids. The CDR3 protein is CATSRGGGSYEQYF. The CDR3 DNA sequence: TGTGCCACCAGCAGAGGAGGAGGCAGCTACGAGCAGTACTTC.

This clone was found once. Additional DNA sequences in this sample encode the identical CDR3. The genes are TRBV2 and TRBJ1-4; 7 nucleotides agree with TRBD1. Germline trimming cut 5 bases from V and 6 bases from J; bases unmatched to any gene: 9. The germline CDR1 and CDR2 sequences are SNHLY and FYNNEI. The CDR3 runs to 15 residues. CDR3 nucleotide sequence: TGTGCCAGCAGTAAGACGGACAGGAGAGATGAAAAACTGTTTTTT. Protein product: CASSKTDRRDEKLFF.

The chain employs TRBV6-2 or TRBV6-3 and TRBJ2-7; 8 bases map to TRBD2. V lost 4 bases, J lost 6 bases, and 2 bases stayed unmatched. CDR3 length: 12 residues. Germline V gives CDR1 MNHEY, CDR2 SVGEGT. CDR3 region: CASSSGGGEQYF. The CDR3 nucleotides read TGTGCCAGCAGTTCCGGGGGGGGCGAGCAGTACTTC.

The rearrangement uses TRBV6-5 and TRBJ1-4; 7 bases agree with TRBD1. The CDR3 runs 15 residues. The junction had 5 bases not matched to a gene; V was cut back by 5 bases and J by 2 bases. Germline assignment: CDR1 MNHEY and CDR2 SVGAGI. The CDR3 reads CASSPGTVTNEKLFF. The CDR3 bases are TGTGCCAGCAGTCCTGGGACAGTTACTAATGAAAAACTGTTTTTT.

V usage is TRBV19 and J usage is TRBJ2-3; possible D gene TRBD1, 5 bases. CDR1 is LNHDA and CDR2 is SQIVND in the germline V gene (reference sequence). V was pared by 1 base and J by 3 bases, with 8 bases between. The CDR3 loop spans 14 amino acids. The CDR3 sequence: CASSIGQGTDTQYF. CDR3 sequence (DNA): TGTGCCAGTAGTATAGGGCAGGGAACAGATACGCAGTATTTT.